One and the same sample provided the 31 T cell receptor beta chains below, sequenced in a study of cytomegalovirus exposure and HLA in healthy donors. The PCR employed 60 Vbeta primers together with 13 Jbeta primers. Measured with immunoSEQ multiplex PCR; TCRdb has only the in-frame clones, and not every one. This sample has under 150,000 clones; 70% to 85% occur once, and the top ten carry about 2.7%. Sequencing was carried out using PBMCs. The receptors derive from a woman aged 60 to 75 in good health and CMV-seropositive.

The chain couples TRBV10-3 to TRBJ1-1, with a tentative D call TRBD1 (5 bases). CDR3 size: 17 residues. V dropped 0 bases and J dropped 0 bases, with 14 bases sitting between them. The germline V gene encodes CDR1 ENHRY and CDR2 SYGVKD. The CDR3, as DNA: TGTGCCATCAGTGAGTCCGAACGGCGGGGCATGAACACTGAAGCTTTCTTT. Protein: CAISESERRGMNTEAFF.

The chain is built from TRBV7-8 and TRBJ1-2; D unresolved. Germline V lookup: CDR1 SGHVS, CDR2 FQNEAQ. The CDR3 is 14 residues long. V lost 0 bases and J 0 bases, leaving 5 bases between the germline ends. The CDR3 sequence is CASSLASTNYGYTF. The CDR3 DNA reads as TGTGCCAGCAGCTTAGCTAGCACTAACTATGGCTACACCTTC.

The chain combines TRBV29-1 with TRBJ1-1; D is perhaps TRBD1 (6 bases). The CDR3 spans 15 residues. The germline gives CDR1 SQVTM, CDR2 ANQGSEA. V was cut by 5 bases and J by 1 base, with 17 bases left in between. As DNA, the CDR3 is TGCAGCGTTAACGACGCCGGGACACAGAACACTGAAGCTTTCTTT. Translating gives CSVNDAGTQNTEAFF.

The chain recombines TRBV5-6 with TRBJ1-1; a possible D gene is TRBD1 (5 bases). Germline V gives CDR1 SGHDT, CDR2 YYEEEE. Trimming left V 7 bases short and J 1 base short, with 17 bases between. The CDR3 length is 15 residues. CDR3 in amino acids: CASAPTGGTNTEAFF. DNA of the CDR3: TGTGCCAGCGCCCCAACGGGGGGAACGAACACTGAAGCTTTCTTT.

This chain connects TRBV7-8 to TRBJ2-7, with a weak D call TRBD1 (6 bases). The CDR3 has 16 amino acids. The V gene lost 3 bases and the J gene lost 0 bases, with 15 bases spanning the gap. Germline V gene sequence: CDR1 SGHVS, CDR2 FQNEAQ. Written as DNA, the CDR3 is TGTGCCAGCAGCTTTAATGTTGCCAGGGGCTCCTACGAGCAGTACTTC. Translating it yields CASSFNVARGSYEQYF.

The chain is built from TRBV29-1 and TRBJ1-6; TRBD1 agrees at 9 bases. CDR3 length: 14 residues. V lost 6 bases to trimming and J lost 4 bases; unmatched junction nucleotides: 4. Germline V lookup: CDR1 SQVTM, CDR2 ANQGSEA. CDR3 in DNA: TGCAGCGTCTCACAGGGGGCTTATAATTCACCCCTCCACTTT. It yields the protein CSVSQGAYNSPLHF.

This chain uses TRBV10-2 with TRBJ2-3; weak D call: TRBD2 (7 bases). Trimming removed 6 bases from V and 0 bases from J, with 16 bases in between. This CDR3 has 16 residues. CDR1 and CDR2 from the germline V gene are WSHSY and SAAADI. The CDR3 protein is CASRGGQASSTDTQYF. CDR3 DNA sequence: TGCGCCAGCAGGGGGGGGCAGGCCTCTAGCACAGATACGCAGTATTTT.

The rearrangement joins TRBV5-4 to TRBJ1-2; the match to TRBD1 covers 8 bases. The CDR3 spans 13 residues. V dropped 4 bases and J dropped 7; count of bases not matched to a gene: 6. The germline V gene has CDR1 SGHNT and CDR2 YYREEE (reference sequence). The CDR3 region has the DNA TGTGCCAGCAGCCAATCAGGGGGCTCTGGCTACACCTTC. Its translation is CASSQSGGSGYTF.

Only one count was recorded for this clone. The V gene is TRBV27, the J gene TRBJ2-4, with D possibly TRBD1 on 6 matching bases. The V gene lost 1 base and the J gene lost 1 base, with 8 bases spanning the gap. This CDR3 contains 15 residues. The germline V gene encodes CDR1 MNHEY and CDR2 SMNVEV (reference sequence). The CDR3 DNA follows: TGTGCCAGCAGTTTATGGCAGGGGGCCAAAAACATTCAGTACTTC. Translating gives CASSLWQGAKNIQYF.

This clone was counted a single time. V gene TRBV7-2 combines with J gene TRBJ2-2; D uncertain. The CDR3 contains 18 residues. Trimming removed 1 base at V and 4 bases at J, with 19 bases between. CDR1 SGHTA and CDR2 FQGNSA come from the germline V gene. CDR3 coding DNA: TGTGCCAGCAGCTTAGGCTACCCCTCAACAAGAGGCACCGGGGAGCTGTTTTTT. Protein: CASSLGYPSTRGTGELFF. Full variable domain (outside the CDR3, taken from reference TRBV7-2 and TRBJ2-2): GAGVSQSPSNKVTEKGKDVELRCDPISGHTALYWYRQSLGQGLEFLIYFQGNSAPDKSGLPSDRFSAERTGGSVSTLTIQRTQQEDSAVYLCASSLGYPSTRGTGELFFGEGSRLTVL.

The chain has TRBV5-1 and TRBJ1-5; D unresolved. The CDR3 is 15 amino acids. Germline V gene lookup returns CDR1 SGHRS and CDR2 YFSETQ. The V and J ends lost 0 bases and 3 bases respectively, with 10 bases between them. The CDR3 loop is CASSLAGRLNQPQHF. The CDR3 DNA sequence: TGCGCCAGCAGCTTGGCCGGCAGGCTCAATCAGCCCCAGCATTTT.

This chain joins TRBV5-8 and TRBJ2-3, with D perhaps matching TRBD2 (5 bases). V was clipped by 3 bases and J by 9 bases, with 14 bases between them. Germline V gene data show CDR1 as SGHTS and CDR2 as YDEGEE. The CDR3 spans 13 residues. The DNA for the CDR3 is TGTGCCAGCAGCTCCGCTGGGCGGAGGACGCAGTATTTT. Residues: CASSSAGRRTQYF. The full variable domain, in which reference TRBV5-8 and TRBJ2-3 provide the parts outside the CDR3, is EAGVTQSPTHLIKTRGQQATLRCSPISGHTSVYWYQQALGLGLQFLLWYDEGEERNRGNFPPRFSGRQFPNYSSELNVNALELEDSALYLCASSSAGRRTQYFGPGTRLTVL.

This chain links TRBV7-9 with TRBJ2-1; the D is unclear. Germline-derived CDR1 and CDR2 are SEHNR and FQNEAQ (reference sequence). Trimming removed 3 bases from V and 7 bases from J, with 4 bases in between. This CDR3 is built from 11 residues. The CDR3: CASSFLNEQFF. The CDR3 region has the DNA TGTGCCAGCAGCTTTCTGAATGAGCAGTTCTTC.

This CDR3 is CASSGGGSYNEQFF. Here the CDR3 DNA reads TGTGCCAGCAGCGGCGGTGGCTCCTACAATGAGCAGTTCTTC. The V call is TRBV7-2, the J call TRBJ2-1; D remains ambiguous. This CDR3 is 14 amino acids long. Trimming removed 5 bases at V and 0 bases at J, with 8 bases between. The V gene's germline CDR1 is SGHTA and CDR2 FQGNSA.

The V gene is TRBV5-1, the J gene TRBJ2-3; D not resolved. Trimming pared 7 bases from V and 7 bases from J, leaving 10 bases between. The CDR3 length is 11 residues. Germline V gene lookup returns CDR1 SGHRS and CDR2 YFSETQ. The CDR3 loop reads CASAVEYTQYF. DNA of the CDR3: TGCGCCAGCGCCGTCGAGTATACGCAGTATTTT.

The J gene is TRBJ2-7, the V gene TRBV13; D uncertain. Germline loops: CDR1 PRHDT, CDR2 FYEKMQ (reference sequence). This CDR3 spans 12 amino acids. Between the trimmed V and J ends, which lost 1 base and 4 bases, there was a span of 5 bases. CDR3 DNA: TGTGCCAGCAGCTTAGCGGTGTACGAGCAGTACTTC. The encoded protein is CASSLAVYEQYF.

The table lists this clone with a few counts. The chain recombines TRBV6-5 with TRBJ2-7; the match to TRBD2 covers 9 bases. The germline gives CDR1 MNHEY, CDR2 SVGAGI. The J segment lost 5 bases and the V segment lost 4 bases, leaving 6 bases of the junction unmatched. This CDR3 spans 14 amino acids. The CDR3 region is CASSSSGLAHEQYF. DNA of the CDR3: TGTGCCAGCAGTTCGTCGGGACTAGCTCACGAGCAGTACTTC.

The chain is built from TRBV18 and TRBJ2-3; tentative D call: TRBD1 (6 bases). CDR1 and CDR2 (germline): KGHSH, LQKENI. V dropped 3 bases and J dropped 1 base, with 8 bases sitting between them. The CDR3 is made up of 14 amino acids. The CDR3 DNA is TGTGCCAGCTCACCGGGGACACGCACAGATACGCAGTATTTT. Protein product: CASSPGTRTDTQYF. Full variable domain (rest looked up from reference TRBV18 and TRBJ2-3): NAGVMQNPRHLVRRRGQEARLRCSPMKGHSHVYWYRQLPEEGLKFMVYLQKENIIDESGMPKERFSAEFPKEGPSILRIQQVVRGDSAAYFCASSPGTRTDTQYFGPGTRLTVL.

This sequence joins TRBV5-8 and TRBJ1-2; TRBD1 might be the D (5 bases). Germline values: CDR1 SGHTS, CDR2 YDEGEE. The CDR3 totals 15 residues. Trimming pared 4 bases from V and 4 bases from J, leaving 17 bases between. DNA for the CDR3: TGTGCCAGCAGCAGACGGGACGGGGGATCCTATGGCTACACCTTC. Translated: CASSRRDGGSYGYTF.

This chain joins TRBV19 and TRBJ1-5; no clear D gene. V was pared by 7 bases and J by 3 bases, with 16 bases between. This CDR3 region has 15 residues. CDR1 is LNHDA, CDR2 SQIVND, per germline (reference sequence). The CDR3 here is CASIAGPRDNQPQHF. CDR3 bases: TGTGCCAGTATCGCCGGGCCGAGGGACAATCAGCCCCAGCATTTT.

This sequence joins TRBV2 and TRBJ2-5, with 11 bases fitting TRBD2. J lost 2 bases, V lost 6 bases, and 5 bases had no gene match. The length of the CDR3 is 15 residues. CDR1 SNHLY and CDR2 FYNNEI come from the germline V gene. The DNA of the CDR3 is TGTGCCAGCAGGGAGGTAGCGGGGGGGCAAGAGACCCAGTACTTC. It encodes CASREVAGGQETQYF.

V gene TRBV29-1 combines with J gene TRBJ1-2, with D tentatively TRBD1 (5 bases). The CDR3 totals 14 residues. The germline CDR1 and CDR2 sequences are SQVTM and ANQGSEA. V was pared by 3 bases and J by 0 bases, with 11 bases between. The CDR3 sequence: CSVEGQNTNYGYTF. The CDR3 coding sequence is TGCAGCGTTGAGGGGCAGAATACTAACTATGGCTACACCTTC.

V usage is TRBV18 and J usage is TRBJ1-3; 7 positions agree with TRBD1. The ends lost 3 bases at V and 6 bases at J; junction bases unmatched: 8. CDR1 is KGHSH, CDR2 LQKENI, per germline. This CDR3 has 15 residues. CDR3 residues: CASSPGTDPKNTIYF. Written as DNA, the CDR3 is TGTGCCAGCTCACCGGGGACAGACCCTAAAAACACCATATATTTT.

The J gene is TRBJ1-2, the V gene TRBV6-5, with D unresolved. This CDR3 is 14 amino acids long. Germline V gene sequence: CDR1 MNHEY, CDR2 SVGAGI. Trimming shortened V by 6 bases and J by 2 bases, and 13 bases separated the two germline ends. The CDR3 DNA sequence: TGTGCCAGCAGCCGTGGGAGGTTCAACTATGGCTACACCTTC. It specifies CASSRGRFNYGYTF.

In its sample, this clone was seen a few times. The gene calls are TRBV6-1 and TRBJ1-6; a weak D match, TRBD1 (5 bases). In germline, CDR1 is MNHNS, CDR2 SASEGT. The CDR3 sequence is 13 residues long. Trimming took 6 bases from V and 4 from J, leaving 7 bases between them. CDR3 protein: CASRTEYNSPLHF. The CDR3 DNA follows: TGTGCCAGCAGGACAGAGTATAATTCACCCCTCCACTTT.

A word on this clone: Sequence at one end of the junction differs from germline and may be a read error. The chain links TRBV10-1 to TRBJ1-3; D may be TRBD1 (5 bases). Germline CDR1 is WNHNN and CDR2 is SYGVQD (reference sequence). CDR3 length equals 13 residues. The CDR3 sequence is CASSESPGGKGNF. The CDR3 DNA reads as TGCGCCAGCAGTGAGTCTCCGGGGGGGAAAGGCAATTTT.

The chain links TRBV10-3 to TRBJ2-7; TRBD1 matches 8 bases. V dropped 10 bases and J dropped 0; count of bases not matched to a gene: 8. From germline, CDR1 is ENHRY and CDR2 SYGVKD. The CDR3 sequence is 14 residues long. The chain's CDR3 is CATGTGLISYEQYF. For the CDR3, the DNA is TGTGCCACGGGGACAGGATTAATCTCCTACGAGCAGTACTTC.

The chain recombines TRBV27 with TRBJ1-2, with unresolved D. The germline CDR1 and CDR2 sequences are MNHEY and SMNVEV (reference sequence). V lost 3 bases and J 7 bases, leaving 9 bases between the germline ends. CDR3 length equals 12 residues. CDR3 region: CASSFPGAGYTF. In DNA form, the CDR3 reads TGTGCCAGCAGTTTCCCGGGAGCTGGCTACACCTTC.

This chain connects TRBV11-2 to TRBJ1-6; weak D call: TRBD1 (6 bases). V lost 5 bases to trimming and J lost 6 bases, with 23 bases between them. CDR1 and CDR2 from the germline V gene are SGHAT and FQNNGV. CDR3 length equals 18 residues. The CDR3 loop reads CASSRSGASGTANSPLHF. CDR3 nucleotides: TGTGCCAGCAGCCGCTCAGGGGCATCCGGGACCGCTAATTCACCCCTCCACTTT.

The gene calls are TRBV29-1 and TRBJ1-1, with 9 bases that match TRBD1. The trim removed 4 bases at V and 4 bases at J, leaving 7 bases unmatched. The germline V gene has CDR1 SQVTM and CDR2 ANQGSEA. The length of the CDR3 is 14 residues. This chain's CDR3 is CSVAPGQGPTEAFF. CDR3 DNA: TGCAGCGTTGCACCGGGACAGGGACCCACTGAAGCTTTCTTT.

The chain uses TRBV19 and TRBJ2-6, with D perhaps TRBD1 (5 bases). V gave up 4 bases and J gave up 0 bases, with 7 bases separating them. The germline CDR1 and CDR2 sequences are LNHDA and SQIVND (reference sequence). The CDR3 is 15 amino acids. The DNA of the CDR3 is TGTGCCAGTAGTAAAGACAGCTCTGGGGCCAACGTCCTGACTTTC. Its translation: CASSKDSSGANVLTF.